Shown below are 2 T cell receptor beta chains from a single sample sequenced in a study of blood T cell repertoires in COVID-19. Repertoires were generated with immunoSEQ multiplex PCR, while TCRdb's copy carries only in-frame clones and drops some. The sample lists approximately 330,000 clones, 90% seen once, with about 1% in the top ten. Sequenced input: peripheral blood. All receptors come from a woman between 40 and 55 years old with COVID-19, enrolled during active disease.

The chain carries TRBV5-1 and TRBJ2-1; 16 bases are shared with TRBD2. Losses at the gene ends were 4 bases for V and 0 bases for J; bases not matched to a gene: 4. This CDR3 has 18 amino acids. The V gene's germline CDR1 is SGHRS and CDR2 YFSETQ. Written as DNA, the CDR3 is TGCGCCAGCAGCCCCGGGACTAGCGGGAGGGCCTCCTACAATGAGCAGTTCTTC. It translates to CASSPGTSGRASYNEQFF.

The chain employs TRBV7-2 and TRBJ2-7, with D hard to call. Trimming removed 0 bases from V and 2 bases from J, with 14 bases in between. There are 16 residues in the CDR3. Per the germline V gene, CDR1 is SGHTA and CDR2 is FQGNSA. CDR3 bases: TGTGCCAGCAGCTTAGCTTCCGGGTTCTCTCCCTACGAGCAGTACTTC. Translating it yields CASSLASGFSPYEQYF.